What follows are 8 T cell receptor beta chains derived from one specimen sequenced in a study of T cell responses to AZD1222 COVID-19 vaccine. Assay: immunoSEQ multiplex PCR; the TCRdb copy retains only in-frame clones and omits some. The sample carries 120,000 to 150,000 clones, more than 70% recorded once. This sample comprised peripheral blood, obtained 28 days after the second AZD1222 dose. Every receptor here comes from an adult who received the AZD1222 COVID-19 vaccine.

The J gene is TRBJ2-5, the V gene TRBV3-1 (or the pseudogene TRBV3-2), with TRBD2 matching 7 bases. The V segment lost 3 bases and the J segment 5 bases; nucleotides outside the gene matches: 3. Germline-derived CDR1 and CDR2 are LGHDT and YNNKEL (reference sequence). There are 13 residues in the CDR3. For the CDR3, the DNA is TGTGCCAGCAGCCAGCGGGAGAGGGAGACCCAGTACTTC. This codes for CASSQRERETQYF.

This chain joins TRBV30 and TRBJ2-7, with TRBD1 as a possible D gene (6 bases). The CDR3 loop spans 13 amino acids. V shed 6 bases and J shed 2 bases, with 14 bases lying between them. Germline V gives CDR1 GTSNPN, CDR2 SVGIG (reference sequence). CDR3 loop: CACRTVDTYEQYF. The CDR3 coding sequence is TGTGCCTGCCGGACAGTAGATACCTACGAGCAGTACTTC.

The chain is built from TRBV15 and TRBJ1-1; a possible D gene is TRBD1 (6 bases). The CDR3 contains 15 residues. The germline gives CDR1 LNHNV, CDR2 YYDKDF (reference sequence). V was shortened by 2 bases and J by 1 base, with 11 bases between the two germline ends. In DNA form, the CDR3 reads TGTGCCACCAGCAGACAGGGGCGGAAGAACACTGAAGCTTTCTTT. Translation gives CATSRQGRKNTEAFF.

The chain employs TRBV28 and TRBJ2-1, with no clear D. The CDR3 consists of 13 residues. Germline lookup yields CDR1 MDHEN and CDR2 SYDVKM. V was shortened by 6 bases and J by 5 bases, with 11 bases between the two germline ends. CDR3 in DNA: TGTGCCAGCAGCCTTTATCGGGACAATGAGCAGTTCTTC. This encodes CASSLYRDNEQFF.

This clone was found a few times. The chain employs TRBV10-1 and TRBJ2-3; TRBD2 agrees at 11 bases. CDR3 size: 15 residues. Germline CDR1 WNHNN, CDR2 SYGVQD (reference sequence). V was clipped by 5 bases and J by 2 bases; unmatched bases: 3. In DNA form, the CDR3 reads TGCGCCAGCAGTAGGACTAGCGGGTCCACAGATACGCAGTATTTT. As protein: CASSRTSGSTDTQYF.

The chain carries TRBV7-8 and TRBJ1-5; 7 bases match TRBD1. This CDR3 is 14 amino acids long. Germline V gene sequence: CDR1 SGHVS, CDR2 FQNEAQ. Losses at the gene ends were 5 bases for V and 7 bases for J; bases not matched to a gene: 8. The DNA of the CDR3 is TGTGCCAGCAGCCTACGACAGGGCCACCAGCCCCAGCATTTT. It yields the protein CASSLRQGHQPQHF.

This clone was seen once. The chain links TRBV5-1 to TRBJ2-2, with D hard to call. CDR1 and CDR2 from the germline V gene are SGHRS and YFSETQ. The CDR3 has 17 amino acids. Between the trimmed V and J ends, which lost 2 bases and 3 bases, there was a span of 17 bases. The CDR3 bases are TGCGCCAGCAGCTTCAAGCTCAGGCCCCGTGACACCGGGGAGCTGTTTTTT. Its translation: CASSFKLRPRDTGELFF.

This chain connects TRBV20-1 to TRBJ1-1; the D is unclear. The germline gives CDR1 DFQATT, CDR2 SNEGSKA (reference sequence). Trimming removed 3 bases from V and 11 bases from J, with 19 bases in between. This CDR3 has 13 amino acids. The CDR3 reads CSASLRGPTRAFF. Here the CDR3 DNA reads TGCAGTGCTAGTCTCAGAGGCCCCACCCGGGCTTTCTTT.